This T cell receptor (beta chain) comes out of a study of regulatory T cells in long-lasting Graves disease. Study-wide results and limits: Persistent Graves' patients showed less TCR diversity than newly diagnosed ones.

For TCR beta, libraries came from iRepertoire HTBI primers and Arm-PCR of CDR3 regions. TCRdb reanalysed the multiplex PCR reads using MiXCR and keeps one entry per CDR3 protein. The sample contains under 500,000 distinct CDR3 sequences, about 20% of which appear only once. The time point denotes: persistent/refractory GD, antithyroid drugs over 5 years with positive TRAb. PBMC RNA was the source of the TCR library. The CDR3 sequence is 16 residues long. Germline assignment: CDR1 MNHEY and CDR2 SVGEGT. V shed 0 bases and J 4 bases; nucleotides not matched to a gene: 8. Of note for this clonotype: The target antigen is unknown.

This clonotype was obtained from a female donor with Graves disease. The sequencing used peripheral blood mononuclear cells (PBMCs), collected when the disease was refractory, from a patient treated with antithyroid drugs. This chain connects TRBV6-2 or TRBV6-3 to TRBJ1-2; 7 positions match TRBD1. The CDR3 loop is CASSYSGTDYGYGYTF. DNA for the CDR3: TGTGCCAGCAGTTACTCGGGGACAGATTACGGCTATGGCTACACCTTC.